Each of the 6 T cell receptor beta chains below was sequenced from the same sample in a study of OX40 agonist ivuxolimab in advanced cancers. Only in-frame clones appear in the TCRdb table, and some are missing; sequencing was by immunoSEQ multiplex PCR. The sample lists around 76,000 clones; 86% were seen once. The sample in question was CD4+ or CD8+ T cells sorted from blood, obtained in a trial of the OX40 agonist ivuxolimab. These receptor sequences come from an adult with an advanced solid tumor such as melanoma, head and neck, liver or kidney cancer.

The rearrangement uses TRBV13 and TRBJ2-7; D remains ambiguous. The germline V and J ends were trimmed by 5 bases and 0 bases, with 8 bases remaining between them. CDR3 length equals 13 residues. CDR1 is PRHDT, CDR2 FYEKMQ, per germline (reference sequence). CDR3 amino acids: CASSPPFSYEQYF. The CDR3 coding sequence is TGTGCCAGCAGCCCGCCCTTCTCCTACGAGCAGTACTTC.

V gene TRBV6-6 combines with J gene TRBJ1-1; a weak D match, TRBD1 (5 bases). Per germline, CDR1 MNHNY and CDR2 SVGAGI (reference sequence). The germline V and J ends were trimmed by 6 bases and 5 bases, with 13 bases remaining between them. This CDR3 is 13 amino acids long. CDR3 amino acids: CASRPSQATEAFF. DNA for the CDR3: TGTGCCAGCAGGCCCTCACAGGCTACTGAAGCTTTCTTT.

This sequence joins TRBV5-1 and TRBJ2-3, with D perhaps matching TRBD2 (5 bases). The CDR3 totals 14 residues. V lost 2 bases and J lost 0, with 7 bases in between. Germline values: CDR1 SGHRS, CDR2 YFSETQ. CDR3 nucleotides: TGCGCCAGCAGCTTCGGGGATAGCACAGATACGCAGTATTTT. This translates into CASSFGDSTDTQYF.

The table lists this clone with a count of one. The V gene is TRBV11-2, the J gene TRBJ2-5; 8 bases line up with TRBD1. Germline CDR1 SGHAT, CDR2 FQNNGV. V lost 4 bases, J lost 3 bases, and 1 base stayed unmatched. The CDR3 has 13 residues. Here the CDR3 reads CASSSDREETQYF. CDR3 bases: TGTGCCAGCAGCTCGGACAGGGAAGAGACCCAGTACTTC.

The chain employs TRBV28 and TRBJ1-1; D is undetermined. Germline CDR1 MDHEN, CDR2 SYDVKM. This CDR3 is built from 13 residues. Trimming cost V 5 bases and J 2 bases, with 9 bases left between them. CDR3 sequence (DNA): TGTGCCAGCAGTGGGCCCGCAAACACTGAAGCTTTCTTT. Protein sequence: CASSGPANTEAFF. The full variable domain, its missing parts supplied by reference TRBV28 and TRBJ1-1, is DVKVTQSSRYLVKRTGEKVFLECVQDMDHENMFWYRQDPGLGLRLIYFSYDVKMKEKGDIPEGYSVSREKKERFSLILESASTNQTSMYLCASSGPANTEAFFGQGTRLTVV.

The chain employs TRBV5-1 and TRBJ2-5; D is perhaps TRBD2 (5 bases). The CDR3 has 16 amino acids. V was clipped by 0 bases and J by 2 bases, with 14 bases between them. Germline V gives CDR1 SGHRS, CDR2 YFSETQ. CDR3 amino acids: CASSLGAREGQETQYF. CDR3 coding DNA: TGCGCCAGCAGCTTGGGGGCAAGAGAGGGACAAGAGACCCAGTACTTC.